These T cell receptor beta chains were read from a single sample in a study of CD8 T cells in Susac syndrome. TCRdb fed the immunoSEQ multiplex PCR reads into MiXCR, producing one record per CDR3 protein. The data contain 150,000 to 200,000 distinct CDR3 sequences, nearly 95% of them singletons. The sequenced material came from CD4+ T cells from PBMCs. These receptors originate from a human donor with multiple sclerosis. The CDR3 runs from the conserved cysteine through the conserved F or W.

V gene	CDR3 protein
TRBV20-1	CSALLSGTQYF
TRBV15	CATSGRLNEQFF
TRBV15	CATSRELSGGGTDTQYF
TRBV20-1	CSARAPDTQYF
TRBV10-3	CAISAERQSYNEQFF
TRBV20-1	CSARGGRAYNEQFF
TRBV20-1	CSVNRRADTQYF
TRBV20-1	CSAAFLGANVLTF
TRBV5-1	CASSMRGDAEAFF
TRBV5-4	CASSYNRGEGNTEAFF
TRBV20-1	CSATLGQGLGEQYF
TRBV12-3/TRBV12-4	CASSLTDNYGYTF
TRBV6-5	CASSLGNPTHGYGYTF
TRBV7-2	CASSNNRGNRVGELFF
TRBV29-1	CSVEGPGETQYF
TRBV7-8	CASSPGLAANNEQFF
TRBV12-3/TRBV12-4	CASSPQFRDEQFF
TRBV20-1	CSASLGQGAYEQYF
TRBV29-1	CSVARALGETQYF
TRBV23-1	CASSNPGGAGGYTF
TRBV20-1	CSASRFDQPQHF
TRBV20-1	CSASGTGGAPQHF
TRBV18	CASSPKQNYGYTF
TRBV12-3/TRBV12-4	CASSSLQRAKNIQYF
TRBV12-3/TRBV12-4	CASSFAPGHSNQPQHF
TRBV29-1	CSASTGRDNEQFF
TRBV5-1	CASWDLMNEQFF
TRBV27	CASGPDRVGFNYGYTF
TRBV6-5	CASSSPRSLGGYTF
TRBV7-6	CASSFSGGAQETQYF